The entry below describes one T cell receptor (beta chain). Per the original data handling: Reference gene primer amplification gave nucleated cell count estimates. This table comes from immunoSEQ multiplex PCR, and its TCRdb copy is limited to in-frame clones, with some not included. V and J calls and clone size follow that table, whereas D and trimming were derived from the DNA. The table has about 230,000 clones, roughly 76% seen once. The source of the sample is a study of blood T cell repertoires in COVID-19. Study summary: Samples representing acute and convalescent COVID-19 were sourced from the United States, Italy and Spain.

Seattle's cohort entered during active infection and was followed longitudinally. CDR1 is SGHTA, CDR2 FQGTGA, per germline. The CDR3 runs 14 residues. V shed 4 bases and J 2 bases; nucleotides not matched to a gene: 5. The TCR comes from a woman aged 80 or over with COVID-19, enrolled during active disease. The sample consisted of peripheral blood. The rearrangement joins TRBV7-3 to TRBJ2-7, with 7 bases lining up with TRBD1. The CDR3 region is CASSSRGTPYEQYF. CDR3 coding DNA: TGTGCCAGCAGCTCCAGGGGGACGCCCTACGAGCAGTACTTC.